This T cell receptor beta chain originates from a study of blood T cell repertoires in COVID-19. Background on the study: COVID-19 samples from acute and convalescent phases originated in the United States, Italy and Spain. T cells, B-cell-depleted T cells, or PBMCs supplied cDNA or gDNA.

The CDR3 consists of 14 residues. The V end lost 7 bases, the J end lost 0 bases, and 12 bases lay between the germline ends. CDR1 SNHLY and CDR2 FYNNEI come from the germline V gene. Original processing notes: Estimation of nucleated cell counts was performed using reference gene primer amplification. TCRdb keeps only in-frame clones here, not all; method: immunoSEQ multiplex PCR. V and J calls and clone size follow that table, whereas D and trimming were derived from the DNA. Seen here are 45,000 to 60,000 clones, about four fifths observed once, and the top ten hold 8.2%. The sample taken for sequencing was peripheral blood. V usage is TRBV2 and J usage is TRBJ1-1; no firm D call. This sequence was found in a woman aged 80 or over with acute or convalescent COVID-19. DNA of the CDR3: TGTGCCAGCATTCCCAGGATTATGAACACTGAAGCTTTCTTT. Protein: CASIPRIMNTEAFF.